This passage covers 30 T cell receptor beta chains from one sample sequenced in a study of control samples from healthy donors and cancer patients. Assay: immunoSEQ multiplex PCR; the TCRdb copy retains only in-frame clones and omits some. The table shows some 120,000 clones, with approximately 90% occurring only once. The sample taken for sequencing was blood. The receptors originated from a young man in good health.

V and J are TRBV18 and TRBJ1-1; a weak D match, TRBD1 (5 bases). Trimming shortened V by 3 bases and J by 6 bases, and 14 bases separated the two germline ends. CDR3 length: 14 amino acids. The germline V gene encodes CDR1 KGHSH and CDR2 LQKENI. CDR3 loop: CASSPLPGEAEAFF. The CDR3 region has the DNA TGTGCCAGCTCACCCCTTCCGGGGGAGGCTGAAGCTTTCTTT.

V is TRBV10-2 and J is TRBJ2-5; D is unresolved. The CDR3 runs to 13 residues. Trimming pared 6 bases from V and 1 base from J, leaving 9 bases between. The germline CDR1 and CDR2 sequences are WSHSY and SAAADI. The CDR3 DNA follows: TGCGCCAGCAGCCGAGGACGCCAAGAGACCCAGTACTTC. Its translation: CASSRGRQETQYF.

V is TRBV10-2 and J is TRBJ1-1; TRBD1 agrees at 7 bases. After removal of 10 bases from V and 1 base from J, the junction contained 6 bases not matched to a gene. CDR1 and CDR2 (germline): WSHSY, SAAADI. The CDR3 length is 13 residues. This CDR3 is CATYRGPNTEAFF. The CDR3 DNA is TGCGCCACCTACAGGGGCCCGAACACTGAAGCTTTCTTT.

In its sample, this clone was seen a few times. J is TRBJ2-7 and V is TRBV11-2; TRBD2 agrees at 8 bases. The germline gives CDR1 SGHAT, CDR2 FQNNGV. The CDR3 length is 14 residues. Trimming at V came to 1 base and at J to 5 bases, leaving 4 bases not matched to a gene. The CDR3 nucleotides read TGTGCCAGCAGCTTAGGGACGCGGGGGGACGAGCAGTACTTC. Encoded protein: CASSLGTRGDEQYF.

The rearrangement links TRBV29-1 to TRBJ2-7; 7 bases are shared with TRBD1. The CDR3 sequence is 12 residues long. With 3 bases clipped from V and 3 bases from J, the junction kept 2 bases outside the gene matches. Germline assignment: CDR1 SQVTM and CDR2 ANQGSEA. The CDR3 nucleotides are TGCAGCGTTGATGGGGACAGCTACGAGCAGTACTTC. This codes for CSVDGDSYEQYF.

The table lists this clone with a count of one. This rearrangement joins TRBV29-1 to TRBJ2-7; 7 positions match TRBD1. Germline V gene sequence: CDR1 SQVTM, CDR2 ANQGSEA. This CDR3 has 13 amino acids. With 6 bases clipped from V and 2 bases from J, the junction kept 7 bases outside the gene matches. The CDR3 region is CSVRQGLPYEQYF. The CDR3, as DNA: TGCAGCGTCCGACAGGGTTTACCCTACGAGCAGTACTTC.

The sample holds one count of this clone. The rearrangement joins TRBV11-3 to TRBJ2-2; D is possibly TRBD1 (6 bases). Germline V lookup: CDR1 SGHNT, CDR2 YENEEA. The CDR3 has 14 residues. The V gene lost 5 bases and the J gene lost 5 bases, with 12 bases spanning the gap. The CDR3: CASSHRARTGELFF. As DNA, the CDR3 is TGTGCCAGCAGCCACAGGGCGCGAACCGGGGAGCTGTTTTTT.

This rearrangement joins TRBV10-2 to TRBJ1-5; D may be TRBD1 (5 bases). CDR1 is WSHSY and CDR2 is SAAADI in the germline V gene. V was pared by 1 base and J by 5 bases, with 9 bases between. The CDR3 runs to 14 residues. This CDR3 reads CASSELGDYQPQHF. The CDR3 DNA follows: TGCGCCAGCAGTGAGTTAGGGGATTATCAGCCCCAGCATTTT.

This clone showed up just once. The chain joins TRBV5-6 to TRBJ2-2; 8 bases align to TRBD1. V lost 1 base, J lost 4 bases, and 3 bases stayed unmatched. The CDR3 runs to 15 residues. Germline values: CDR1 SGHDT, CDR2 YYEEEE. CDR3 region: CASSLWDRITGELFF. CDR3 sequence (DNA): TGTGCCAGCAGCTTGTGGGACAGGATCACCGGGGAGCTGTTTTTT.

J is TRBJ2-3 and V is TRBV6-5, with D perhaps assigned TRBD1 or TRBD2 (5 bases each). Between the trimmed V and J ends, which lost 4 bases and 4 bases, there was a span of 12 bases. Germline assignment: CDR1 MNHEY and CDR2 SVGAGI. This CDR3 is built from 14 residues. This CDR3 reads CASSSGRGPDTQYF. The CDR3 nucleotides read TGTGCCAGCAGTTCAGGCCGGGGCCCAGATACGCAGTATTTT.

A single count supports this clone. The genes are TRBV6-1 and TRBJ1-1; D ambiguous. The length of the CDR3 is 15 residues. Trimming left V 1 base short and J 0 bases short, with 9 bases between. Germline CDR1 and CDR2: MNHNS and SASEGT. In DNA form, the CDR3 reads TGTGCCAGCAGTGAAGGTCCGGGGATGAACACTGAAGCTTTCTTT. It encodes CASSEGPGMNTEAFF.

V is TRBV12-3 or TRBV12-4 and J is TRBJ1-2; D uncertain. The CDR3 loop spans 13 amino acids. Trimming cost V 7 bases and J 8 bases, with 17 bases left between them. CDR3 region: CASKTATSRGYTF. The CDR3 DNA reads TGTGCCAGCAAAACAGCGACCTCGCGGGGCTACACCTTC.

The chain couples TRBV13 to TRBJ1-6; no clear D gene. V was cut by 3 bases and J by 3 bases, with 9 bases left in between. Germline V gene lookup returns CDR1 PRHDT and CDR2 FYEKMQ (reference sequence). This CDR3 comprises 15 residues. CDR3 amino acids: CASSLRRNYNSPLHF. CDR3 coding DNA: TGTGCCAGCAGCTTGCGACGGAACTATAATTCACCCCTCCACTTT. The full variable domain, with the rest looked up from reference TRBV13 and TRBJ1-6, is AAGVIQSPRHLIKEKRETATLKCYPIPRHDTVYWYQQGPGQDPQFLISFYEKMQSDKGSIPDRFSAQQFSDYHSELNMSSLELGDSALYFCASSLRRNYNSPLHFGNGTRLTVT.

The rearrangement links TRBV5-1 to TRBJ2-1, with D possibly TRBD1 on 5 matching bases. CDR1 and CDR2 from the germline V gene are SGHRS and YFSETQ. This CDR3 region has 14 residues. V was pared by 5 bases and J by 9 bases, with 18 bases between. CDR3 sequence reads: CASRETTVGGEQFF. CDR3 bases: TGCGCCAGCAGGGAAACGACAGTGGGCGGTGAGCAGTTCTTC.

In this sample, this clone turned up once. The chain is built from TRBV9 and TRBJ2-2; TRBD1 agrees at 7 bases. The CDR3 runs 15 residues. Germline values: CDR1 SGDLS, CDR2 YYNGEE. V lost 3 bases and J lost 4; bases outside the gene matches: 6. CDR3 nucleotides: TGTGCCAGCAGCGACAGTCCAGGGGGCACCGGGGAGCTGTTTTTT. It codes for CASSDSPGGTGELFF.

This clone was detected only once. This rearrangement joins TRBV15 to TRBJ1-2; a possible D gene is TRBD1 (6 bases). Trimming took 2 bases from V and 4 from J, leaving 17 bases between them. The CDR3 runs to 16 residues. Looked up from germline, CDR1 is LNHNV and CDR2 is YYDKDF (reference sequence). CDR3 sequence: CATSRPGAQGAYGYTF. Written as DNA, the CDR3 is TGTGCCACCAGCAGACCGGGGGCGCAGGGTGCCTATGGCTACACCTTC.

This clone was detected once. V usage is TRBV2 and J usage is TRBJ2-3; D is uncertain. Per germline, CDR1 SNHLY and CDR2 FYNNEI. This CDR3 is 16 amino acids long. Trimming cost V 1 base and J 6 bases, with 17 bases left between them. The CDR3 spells CASSEGAGRAPDTQYF. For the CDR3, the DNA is TGTGCCAGCAGTGAAGGGGCAGGCAGAGCCCCTGATACGCAGTATTTT.

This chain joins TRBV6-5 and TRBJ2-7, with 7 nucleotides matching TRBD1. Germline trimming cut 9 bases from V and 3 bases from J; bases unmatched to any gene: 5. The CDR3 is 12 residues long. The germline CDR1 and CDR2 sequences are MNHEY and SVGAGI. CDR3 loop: CASTRQGYEQYF. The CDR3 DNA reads TGTGCCAGTACTAGACAGGGCTACGAGCAGTACTTC.

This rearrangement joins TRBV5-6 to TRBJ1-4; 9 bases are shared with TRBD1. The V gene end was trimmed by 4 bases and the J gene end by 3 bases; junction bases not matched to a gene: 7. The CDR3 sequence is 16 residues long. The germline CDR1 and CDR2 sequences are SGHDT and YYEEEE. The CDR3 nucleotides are TGTGCCAGCAGCCGATTAGACAGGGGGGCTAATGAAAAACTGTTTTTT. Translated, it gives CASSRLDRGANEKLFF.

CDR3 nucleotide sequence: TGTGCCACCAGTGATTCGAGACGTGGACAGGGAGCCACCGGGGAGCTGTTTTTT. Its protein product is CATSDSRRGQGATGELFF. J is TRBJ2-2 and V is TRBV24-1; 8 bases match TRBD1. Germline V CDR1 and CDR2: KGHDR, SFDVKD. After removal of 2 bases from V and 4 bases from J, the junction contained 11 bases not matched to a gene. The length of the CDR3 is 18 residues.

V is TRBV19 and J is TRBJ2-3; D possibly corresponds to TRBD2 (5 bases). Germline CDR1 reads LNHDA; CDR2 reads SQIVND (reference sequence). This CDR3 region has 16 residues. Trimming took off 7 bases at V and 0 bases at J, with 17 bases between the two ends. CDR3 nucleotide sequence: TGTGCCAGTACCGAAACTCTAGCTTTTAGCACAGATACGCAGTATTTT. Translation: CASTETLAFSTDTQYF.

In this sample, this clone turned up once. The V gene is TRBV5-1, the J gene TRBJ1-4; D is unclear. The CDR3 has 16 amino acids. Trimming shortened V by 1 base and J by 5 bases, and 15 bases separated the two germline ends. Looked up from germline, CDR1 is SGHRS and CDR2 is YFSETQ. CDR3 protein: CASSLFSRSANEKLFF. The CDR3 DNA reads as TGCGCCAGCAGCTTGTTCTCGCGCAGCGCGAATGAAAAACTGTTTTTT.

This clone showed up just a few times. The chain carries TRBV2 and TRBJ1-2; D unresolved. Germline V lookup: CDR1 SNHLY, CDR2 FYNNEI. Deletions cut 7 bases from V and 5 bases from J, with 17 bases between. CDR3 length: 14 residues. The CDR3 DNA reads TGTGCCAGCAACGGGGATTTAGGGTTTTATGGCTACACCTTC. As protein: CASNGDLGFYGYTF. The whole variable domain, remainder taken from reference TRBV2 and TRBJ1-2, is EPEVTQTPSHQVTQMGQEVILRCVPISNHLYFYWYRQILGQKVEFLVSFYNNEISEKSEIFDDQFSVERPDGSNFTLKIRSTKLEDSAMYFCASNGDLGFYGYTFGSGTRLTVV.

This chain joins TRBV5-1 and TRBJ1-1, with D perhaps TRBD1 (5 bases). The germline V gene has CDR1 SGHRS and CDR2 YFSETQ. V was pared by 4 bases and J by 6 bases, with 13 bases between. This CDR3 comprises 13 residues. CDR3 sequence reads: CASSLSVGAEAFF. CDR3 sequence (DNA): TGCGCCAGCAGCCTATCTGTGGGGGCTGAAGCTTTCTTT.

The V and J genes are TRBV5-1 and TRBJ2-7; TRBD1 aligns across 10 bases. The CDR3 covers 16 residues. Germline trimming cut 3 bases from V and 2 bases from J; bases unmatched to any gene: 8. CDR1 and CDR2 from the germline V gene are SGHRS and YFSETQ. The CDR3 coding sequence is TGCGCCAGCAGCTCGACAGGTGGACAGGGGGCCTACGAGCAGTACTTC. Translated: CASSSTGGQGAYEQYF. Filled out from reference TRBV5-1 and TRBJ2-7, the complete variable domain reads KAGVTQTPRYLIKTRGQQVTLSCSPISGHRSVSWYQQTPGQGLQFLFEYFSETQRNKGNFPGRFSGRQFSNSRSEMNVSTLELGDSALYLCASSSTGGQGAYEQYFGPGTRLTVT.

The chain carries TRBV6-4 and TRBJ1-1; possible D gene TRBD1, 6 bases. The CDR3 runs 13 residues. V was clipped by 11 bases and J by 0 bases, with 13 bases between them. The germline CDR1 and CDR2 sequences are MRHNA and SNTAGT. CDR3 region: CAAWGHLNTEAFF. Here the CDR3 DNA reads TGTGCCGCGTGGGGGCACCTGAACACTGAAGCTTTCTTT.

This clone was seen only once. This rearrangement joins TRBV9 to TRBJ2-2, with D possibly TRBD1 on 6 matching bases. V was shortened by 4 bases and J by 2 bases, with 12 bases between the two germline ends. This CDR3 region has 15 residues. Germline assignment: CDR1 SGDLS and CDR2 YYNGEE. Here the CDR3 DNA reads TGTGCCAGCAGCCATTCGGACAGTAACACCGGGGAGCTGTTTTTT. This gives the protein CASSHSDSNTGELFF.

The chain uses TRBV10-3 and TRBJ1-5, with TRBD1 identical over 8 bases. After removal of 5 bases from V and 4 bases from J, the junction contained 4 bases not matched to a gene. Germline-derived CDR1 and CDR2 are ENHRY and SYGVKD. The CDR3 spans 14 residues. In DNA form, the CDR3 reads TGTGCCATCAGTAAAACAGGGGGTAATCAGCCCCAGCATTTT. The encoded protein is CAISKTGGNQPQHF.

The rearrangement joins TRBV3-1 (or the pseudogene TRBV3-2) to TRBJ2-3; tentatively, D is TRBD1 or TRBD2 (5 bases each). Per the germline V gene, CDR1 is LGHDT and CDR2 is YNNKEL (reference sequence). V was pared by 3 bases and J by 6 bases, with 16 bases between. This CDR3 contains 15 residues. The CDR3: CASSQGPFSGDTQYF. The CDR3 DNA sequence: TGTGCCAGCAGCCAGGGGCCATTTTCGGGGGATACGCAGTATTTT.

For the CDR3, the DNA is TGTGCCAGCAGTCCGCGGCCCTACGAGCAGTACTTC. Its translation: CASSPRPYEQYF. The gene calls are TRBV2 and TRBJ2-7; no clear D. The CDR3 contains 12 residues. The germline V and J ends were trimmed by 5 bases and 2 bases, with 7 bases remaining between them. The germline gives CDR1 SNHLY, CDR2 FYNNEI. The complete variable domain, with remaining parts taken from reference TRBV2 and TRBJ2-7, reads EPEVTQTPSHQVTQMGQEVILRCVPISNHLYFYWYRQILGQKVEFLVSFYNNEISEKSEIFDDQFSVERPDGSNFTLKIRSTKLEDSAMYFCASSPRPYEQYFGPGTRLTVT.